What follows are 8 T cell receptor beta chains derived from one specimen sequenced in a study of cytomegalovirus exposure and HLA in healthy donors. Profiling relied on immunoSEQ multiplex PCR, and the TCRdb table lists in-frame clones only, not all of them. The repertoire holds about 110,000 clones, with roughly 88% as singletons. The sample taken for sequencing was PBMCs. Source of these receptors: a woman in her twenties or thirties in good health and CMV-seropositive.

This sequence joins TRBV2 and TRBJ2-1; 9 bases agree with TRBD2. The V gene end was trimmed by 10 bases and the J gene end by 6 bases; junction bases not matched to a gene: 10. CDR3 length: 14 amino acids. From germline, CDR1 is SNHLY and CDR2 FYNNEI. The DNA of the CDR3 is TGTGCCACCCAGAGGAGTAGCGGGGGCAATGAGCAGTTCTTC. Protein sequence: CATQRSSGGNEQFF.

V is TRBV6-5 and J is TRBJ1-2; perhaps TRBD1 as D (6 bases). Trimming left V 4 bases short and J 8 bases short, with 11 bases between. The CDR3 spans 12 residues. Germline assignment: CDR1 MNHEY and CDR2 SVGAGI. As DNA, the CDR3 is TGTGCCAGCAGTTTTTTCAGGGGAGGCTACACCTTC. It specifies CASSFFRGGYTF.

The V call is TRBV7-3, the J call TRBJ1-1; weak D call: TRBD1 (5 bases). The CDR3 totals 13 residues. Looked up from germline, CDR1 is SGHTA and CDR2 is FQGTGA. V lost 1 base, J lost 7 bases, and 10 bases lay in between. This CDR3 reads CASSLSGGNEAFF. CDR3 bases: TGTGCCAGCAGCTTAAGTGGGGGGAATGAAGCTTTCTTT.

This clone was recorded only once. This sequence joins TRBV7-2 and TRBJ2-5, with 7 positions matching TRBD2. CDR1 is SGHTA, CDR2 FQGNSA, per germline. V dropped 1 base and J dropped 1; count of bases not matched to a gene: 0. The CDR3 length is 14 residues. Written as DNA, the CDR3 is TGTGCCAGCAGCTTAGGGGGGGGCCAAGAGACCCAGTACTTC. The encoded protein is CASSLGGGQETQYF.

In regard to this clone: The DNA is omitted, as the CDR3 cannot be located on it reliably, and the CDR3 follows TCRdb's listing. This CDR3 is CASILGARQPQHF. The rearrangement joins TRBV28 to TRBJ1-5; the table's D call, TRBD1, was not checked against the DNA. Germline CDR1 reads MDHEN; CDR2 reads SYDVKM. The CDR3 numbers 13 amino acids, ends counted.

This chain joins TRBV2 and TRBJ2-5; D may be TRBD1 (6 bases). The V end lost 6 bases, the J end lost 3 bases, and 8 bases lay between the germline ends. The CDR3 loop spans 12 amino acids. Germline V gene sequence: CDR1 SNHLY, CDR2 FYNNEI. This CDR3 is CASRNREETQYF. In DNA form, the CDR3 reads TGTGCCAGCAGAAACAGGGAAGAGACCCAGTACTTC.

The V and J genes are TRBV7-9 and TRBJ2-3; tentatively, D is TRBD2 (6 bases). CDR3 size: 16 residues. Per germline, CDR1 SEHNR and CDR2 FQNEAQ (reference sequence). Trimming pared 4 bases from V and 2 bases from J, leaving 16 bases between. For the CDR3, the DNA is TGTGCCAGCAGCTCCTCAACTAGCTTCCCCACAGATACGCAGTATTTT. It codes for CASSSSTSFPTDTQYF.

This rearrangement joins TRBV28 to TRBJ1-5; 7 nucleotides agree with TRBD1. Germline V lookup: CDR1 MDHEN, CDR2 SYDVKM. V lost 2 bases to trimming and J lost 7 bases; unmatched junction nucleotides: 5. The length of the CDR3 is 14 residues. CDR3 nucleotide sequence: TGTGCCAGCAGTTTACGACAGGGCGTCCAGCCCCAGCATTTT. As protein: CASSLRQGVQPQHF.